Listed below are T cell receptor beta chains from one sample, sequenced in a study of T cells expressing NK-cell markers. TCRdb re-called the 5' RACE reads and catalogs CDR3 proteins one per entry, DNA excluded. The sample spans some 300,000 distinct CDR3 sequences; the ten largest clones claim approximately 0.42%. Sequencing used blood T cells: a sorted CD56 or NKG2C T cell subset, CD4+ or CD8+ T cells, or bulk PBMC T cells (not recorded which). These receptors came from a man aged 18 to 35 in good health. CDR3s include the opening cysteine and the closing phenylalanine or tryptophan.

J gene,CDR3 length,V gene,CDR3 protein
TRBJ2-5,15,TRBV20-1,CSARGVRWDQETQYF
TRBJ2-1,12,TRBV2,CASVTVGNEQFF
TRBJ2-1,14,TRBV12-3/TRBV12-4,CASSPNRYDNEQFF
TRBJ1-5,14,TRBV12-3/TRBV12-4,CASSIYRTNQPQHF
TRBJ1-5,12,TRBV6-5,CASSKINQPQHF
TRBJ2-5,14,TRBV5-1,CASSSGTGQETQYF
TRBJ1-1,13,TRBV7-9,CASSLTQASEAFF
TRBJ2-2,13,TRBV12-3/TRBV12-4,CASSQTGSGELFF
TRBJ2-1,15,TRBV7-9,CASSLDRVGLVEQFF
TRBJ2-3,14,TRBV5-4,CASSLGQREDTQYF
TRBJ2-1,15,TRBV6-2/TRBV6-3,CASSYRTSGRGEQFF
TRBJ2-6,17,TRBV18,CASSPSAGGPGANVLTF